This section outlines one T cell receptor (beta chain) sequence together with its context. TCRdb reworked the 5' RACE reads into one entry per CDR3 protein, no DNA. Recorded here are 300,000 to 400,000 distinct CDR3 sequences; the top ten clones represent over 2%. The germline V gene has CDR1 DFQATT and CDR2 SNEGSKA (reference sequence). This CDR3 comprises 14 residues. This sample was included in a study of monozygotic twins with inflammatory bowel disease. Sequences were obtained from blood. This chain connects TRBV20-1 to TRBJ2-1; the TRBD1 assignment by TCRdb is unverifiable without DNA. This receptor was taken from a human donor with ulcerative colitis or Crohn's disease, or a healthy co-twin of an affected twin (not recorded which). The CDR3 protein is CSARGVRVLDEQFF.